These 29 T cell receptor beta chains came from one sample sequenced in a study of T cell repertoires in cytomegalovirus infection. For these receptors, no antigen is known. TCRdb recomputed calls from the reads with MiXCR, one row per CDR3 protein. The sample shows hundreds of thousands of distinct CDR3 sequences, 32% of them seen only once. The specimen comprised cultured CD8+ T cells from PBMCs, sampled from culture after CMV antigen stimulation. Receptors were obtained from a human donor in good health (CMV status not recorded). Some clones in this sample may be carry-over from other donors' samples.

This clonotype was found many times. The chain is built from TRBV7-2 and TRBJ1-3; D gene ambiguous. The CDR3 extends over 12 amino acids. Between the trimmed V and J ends, which lost 8 bases and 2 bases, there was a span of 7 bases. CDR1 is SGHTA and CDR2 is FQGNSA in the germline V gene. The CDR3 nucleotides read TGTGCCAGCGGCCGCCCTGGAAACACCATATATTTT. Translation: CASGRPGNTIYF.

The gene calls are TRBV10-3 and TRBJ2-7, with TRBD2 matching over 7 bases. With 7 bases clipped from V and 2 bases from J, the junction kept 11 bases outside the gene matches. The CDR3 contains 15 residues. Looked up from germline, CDR1 is ENHRY and CDR2 is SYGVKD. CDR3 region: CAITDGGYLPYEQYF. The CDR3 DNA sequence: TGTGCCATCACTGACGGGGGGTATCTGCCCTACGAGCAGTACTTC.

This clonotype was seen a handful of times. The chain has TRBV7-9 and TRBJ1-1, with D unclear. CDR3 length equals 13 residues. The ends were cut back, 5 bases at V and 6 bases at J, with 13 bases in the middle. The germline gives CDR1 SEHNR, CDR2 FQNEAQ (reference sequence). The CDR3 nucleotides read TGTGCCAGCAGCCCCCGAGGCAGGCCTGAAGCTTTCTTT. Amino acids: CASSPRGRPEAFF.

The V and J genes are TRBV13 and TRBJ2-1, with 8 nucleotides matching TRBD2. In germline, CDR1 is PRHDT, CDR2 FYEKMQ (reference sequence). The V gene end was trimmed by 4 bases and the J gene end by 10 bases; junction bases not matched to a gene: 9. The CDR3 runs to 14 residues. CDR3 nucleotides: TGTGCCAGCAGCTCCGAGGTAGCGGGGTTAGAGCAGTTCTTC. Translation gives CASSSEVAGLEQFF.

This clonotype has just a few counts. V gene TRBV27 combines with J gene TRBJ2-7; D perhaps matches TRBD1 (5 bases). This CDR3 is built from 13 residues. V lost 7 bases to trimming and J lost 7 bases, with 17 bases between them. Germline values: CDR1 MNHEY, CDR2 SMNVEV (reference sequence). The CDR3, as DNA: TGTGCCAGCACCTCCGACAGCTCCTTGGAGCAGTACTTC. Its translation: CASTSDSSLEQYF.

The chain links TRBV7-8 to TRBJ1-2, with D maybe TRBD1 (5 bases). Germline-derived CDR1 and CDR2 are SGHVS and FQNEAQ. CDR3 length: 17 residues. V was shortened by 7 bases and J by 0 bases, with 21 bases between the two germline ends. For the CDR3, the DNA is TGTGCCAGCATTTCTAGGCCAGGGCGCGGAACTAACTATGGCTACACCTTC. It is translated as CASISRPGRGTNYGYTF.

J is TRBJ1-1 and V is TRBV20-1; D is ambiguous. Between the trimmed V and J ends, which lost 6 bases and 3 bases, there was a span of 11 bases. CDR1 and CDR2 from the germline V gene are DFQATT and SNEGSKA (reference sequence). This CDR3 has 12 residues. Written as DNA, the CDR3 is TGCAGTGCCCCCGGACCATACACTGAAGCTTTCTTT. It codes for CSAPGPYTEAFF.

The chain has TRBV7-8 and TRBJ2-5, with TRBD1 as a possible D gene (5 bases). The V gene lost 10 bases and the J gene lost 3 bases, with 12 bases spanning the gap. Germline CDR1 SGHVS, CDR2 FQNEAQ. CDR3 length equals 12 residues. The CDR3 is CATLDSKETQYF. CDR3 nucleotides: TGTGCCACCCTAGACAGTAAAGAGACCCAGTACTTC.

This clonotype has just one count. The junction and the germline gene differ at one end; a read error may be behind it. The chain carries TRBV27 and TRBJ2-1; 7 nucleotides match TRBD2. Germline V gives CDR1 MNHEY, CDR2 SMNVEV (reference sequence). The CDR3 runs to 17 residues. CDR3 sequence: CANSLSSGLPSYNEQFF. CDR3 nucleotides: TGTGCCAACAGTTTATCCTCGGGACTACCCTCCTACAATGAGCAGTTCTTC.

This clonotype was recorded only once. V gene TRBV18 combines with J gene TRBJ1-2; TRBD1 matches 7 bases. J gave up 1 base and V 5 bases, and 10 bases lay outside the gene matches. The CDR3 consists of 16 residues. The germline V gene encodes CDR1 KGHSH and CDR2 LQKENI. CDR3 in DNA: TGTGCCAGCTCAGTCGATTACAGGGGCCATAACTATGGCTACACCTTC. Amino acids: CASSVDYRGHNYGYTF.

The J gene is TRBJ2-1, the V gene TRBV19; D is uncertain. The CDR3 is 13 amino acids. With 6 bases removed from V and 5 bases from J, the gap between germline ends came to 11 bases. Germline values: CDR1 LNHDA, CDR2 SQIVND (reference sequence). In DNA, the CDR3 is TGTGCCAGTAGCTGGGTTGTTCACAATGAGCAGTTCTTC. This codes for CASSWVVHNEQFF.

This clonotype was counted only a few times. The rearrangement links TRBV19 to TRBJ2-7; 8 positions agree with TRBD1. CDR1 LNHDA and CDR2 SQIVND come from the germline V gene (reference sequence). V shed 4 bases and J 4 bases; nucleotides not matched to a gene: 6. The CDR3 runs 14 residues. The CDR3 protein is CASSTQGAGYEQYF. The CDR3 DNA sequence: TGTGCCAGTAGTACCCAGGGGGCAGGGTACGAGCAGTACTTC.

The genes are TRBV7-6 and TRBJ1-3; perhaps TRBD1 as D (6 bases). The CDR3 length is 16 residues. Germline V gene data show CDR1 as SGHVS and CDR2 as FNYEAQ. Trimming shortened V by 5 bases and J by 2 bases, and 16 bases separated the two germline ends. CDR3 region: CASSPAGGHPGNTIYF. In nucleotides, the CDR3 is TGTGCCAGCAGCCCAGCTGGGGGGCACCCTGGAAACACCATATATTTT.

Ten or more counts support this clonotype. The chain uses TRBV7-2 and TRBJ2-5; 11 bases align to TRBD2. V trimming: 5 bases; J trimming: 1 base; junction bases outside the gene matches: 6. This CDR3 is 16 amino acids long. CDR1 is SGHTA and CDR2 is FQGNSA in the germline V gene. The CDR3, as DNA: TGTGCCAGCAGCCTACTAGCGGGGGCCTCCCAAGAGACCCAGTACTTC. This sequence encodes CASSLLAGASQETQYF.

V gene TRBV28 combines with J gene TRBJ1-5, with D hard to call. The germline V gene encodes CDR1 MDHEN and CDR2 SYDVKM. Between the trimmed V and J ends, which lost 3 bases and 5 bases, there was a span of 14 bases. CDR3 length equals 15 residues. The CDR3 reads CASSLWALYYQPQHF. The CDR3, as DNA: TGTGCCAGCAGTTTGTGGGCGCTATATTATCAGCCCCAGCATTTT.

This clonotype was recorded at least ten times. The chain joins TRBV7-2 to TRBJ2-5, with D perhaps TRBD2 (7 bases). In germline, CDR1 is SGHTA, CDR2 FQGNSA. The CDR3 has 13 residues. The CDR3 spells CASTMAGAETQYF. The CDR3, as DNA: TGTGCATCGACTATGGCGGGGGCGGAGACCCAGTACTTC.

Written as DNA, the CDR3 is TGTGCCAGCAGCCTTCGACAGGGCGTAGTAGATACGCAGTATTTT. Translation: CASSLRQGVVDTQYF. V and J are TRBV7-9 and TRBJ2-3, with 7 bases fitting TRBD1. The CDR3 has 15 amino acids. The ends lost 5 bases at V and 5 bases at J; junction bases unmatched: 10. CDR1 is SEHNR and CDR2 is FQNEAQ in the germline V gene (reference sequence).

The chain is built from TRBV12-3 or TRBV12-4 and TRBJ1-5; 9 positions agree with TRBD1. V was pared by 6 bases and J by 3 bases, with 6 bases of the junction left unmatched. There are 15 residues in the CDR3. The CDR3, as DNA: TGTGCCAGCAGCGATACAGGGGGCGTCAATCAGCCCCAGCATTTT. This encodes CASSDTGGVNQPQHF.

The chain couples TRBV7-2 to TRBJ2-7, with a tentative D call TRBD1 (5 bases). This CDR3 is 13 amino acids long. Germline CDR1 reads SGHTA; CDR2 reads FQGNSA. Trimming removed 0 bases at V and 2 bases at J, with 5 bases between. The chain's CDR3 is CASSLADTYEQYF. CDR3 nucleotides: TGTGCCAGCAGCTTAGCGGACACCTACGAGCAGTACTTC. Together with reference TRBV7-2 and TRBJ2-7, the CDR3 gives the full variable domain: GAGVSQSPSNKVTEKGKDVELRCDPISGHTALYWYRQSLGQGLEFLIYFQGNSAPDKSGLPSDRFSAERTGGSVSTLTIQRTQQEDSAVYLCASSLADTYEQYFGPGTRLTVT.

The genes are TRBV9 and TRBJ1-6, with a possible D match to TRBD1 (6 bases). V was shortened by 0 bases and J by 9 bases, with 10 bases between the two germline ends. Germline assignment: CDR1 SGDLS and CDR2 YYNGEE. The CDR3 spans 14 residues. Here the CDR3 reads CASSVEGVGSPLHF. In nucleotides, the CDR3 is TGTGCCAGCAGCGTAGAGGGGGTGGGTTCACCCCTCCACTTT.

The chain recombines TRBV27 with TRBJ2-4; 11 bases match TRBD2. The CDR3 spans 18 residues. The V gene end was trimmed by 7 bases and the J gene end by 0 bases; junction bases not matched to a gene: 11. The germline V gene encodes CDR1 MNHEY and CDR2 SMNVEV (reference sequence). The DNA of the CDR3 is TGTGCCAGCACTTCACTAGCGGGGGTTATCCTAGCCAAAAACATTCAGTACTTC. Its protein product is CASTSLAGVILAKNIQYF.

Of note for this clonotype: A read error may be the cause here, since a much bigger clone is one base away. This chain connects TRBV7-2 to TRBJ2-5; 7 nucleotides agree with TRBD2. V lost 6 bases and J lost 5; bases outside the gene matches: 12. This CDR3 comprises 15 residues. Germline CDR1 reads SGHTA; CDR2 reads FQGNSA. This CDR3 reads CASRWTRGGRETQYF. DNA for the CDR3: TGTGCCAGCAGATGGACTAGAGGTGGACGGGAGACCCAGTACTTC.

J is TRBJ2-1 and V is TRBV19, with a weak D call TRBD2 (6 bases). V was cut by 6 bases and J by 12 bases, with 9 bases left in between. Per germline, CDR1 LNHDA and CDR2 SQIVND (reference sequence). The CDR3 spans 10 residues. CDR3 residues: CASSGGSQFF. The CDR3 DNA follows: TGTGCCAGTAGCGGGGGATCGCAGTTCTTC. Variable domain in full (rest from reference TRBV19 and TRBJ2-1): DGGITQSPKYLFRKEGQNVTLSCEQNLNHDAMYWYRQDPGQGLRLIYYSQIVNDFQKGDIAEGYSVSREKKESFPLTVTSAQKNPTAFYLCASSGGSQFFGPGTRLTVL.

With regard to this clonotype: A read error may explain this, as a much larger clone is one base away. The chain joins TRBV9 to TRBJ2-2; no firm D call. Germline loops: CDR1 SGDLS, CDR2 YYNGEE. The CDR3 is made up of 15 amino acids. The V and J ends lost 0 bases and 1 base respectively, with 7 bases between them. The CDR3 nucleotides are TGTGCCAGCAGCGTAGCGATGGGGAACACCGGGGAGCTGTTTTTT. It codes for CASSVAMGNTGELFF.

This clonotype occurred a few times. This chain links TRBV12-3 or TRBV12-4 with TRBJ2-2, with TRBD2 as a possible D gene (6 bases). This CDR3 is 14 amino acids long. V dropped 6 bases and J dropped 6 bases, with 14 bases sitting between them. The CDR3 region is CASSPREFSGELFF. The CDR3 region has the DNA TGTGCCAGCAGCCCCCGGGAGTTCTCCGGGGAGCTGTTTTTT.

The V call is TRBV28, the J call TRBJ1-1; possibly TRBD1 for D (5 bases). CDR1 and CDR2 from the germline V gene are MDHEN and SYDVKM. CDR3 size: 17 residues. Trimming removed 3 bases from V and 0 bases from J, with 17 bases in between. DNA for the CDR3: TGTGCCAGCAGTTTTATCTTCCAGGGTACAATGAACACTGAAGCTTTCTTT. Translated: CASSFIFQGTMNTEAFF.

J is TRBJ2-7 and V is TRBV12-3 or TRBV12-4, with unresolved D. Trimming cost V 3 bases and J 3 bases, with 15 bases left between them. CDR3 length: 15 residues. In nucleotides, the CDR3 is TGTGCCAGCAGTTTTGAGTCCCAGAAAGGCTACGAGCAGTACTTC. This encodes CASSFESQKGYEQYF.

V gene TRBV4-3 combines with J gene TRBJ2-1, with D tentatively TRBD2 (5 bases). With 0 bases removed from V and 9 bases from J, the gap between germline ends came to 15 bases. The CDR3 covers 15 residues. Germline V lookup: CDR1 LGHNA, CDR2 YSLEER. The CDR3 DNA reads TGCGCCAGCAGCCAAGATCGAACGGGGAGTACTGAGCAGTTCTTC. Translation gives CASSQDRTGSTEQFF.

V and J are TRBV7-6 and TRBJ1-3; no definite D call. The V and J ends lost 0 bases and 2 bases respectively, with 17 bases between them. The CDR3 spans 18 residues. Per germline, CDR1 SGHVS and CDR2 FNYEAQ. CDR3 sequence (DNA): TGTGCCAGCAGCTTAGCCTTTAGCAGTGGGAAGGCTGGAAACACCATATATTTT. It translates to CASSLAFSSGKAGNTIYF.